One sample yielded the 21 T cell receptor beta chains listed below, sequenced in a study of T cell responses to AZD1222 COVID-19 vaccine. TCRdb keeps only in-frame clones here, not all; method: immunoSEQ multiplex PCR. The sample lists approximately 85,000 clones, around 86% occurring once. The specimen comprised peripheral blood, sampled on day 0 of AZD1222 vaccination. The receptor set was obtained from an adult in good health.

The genes are TRBV7-9 and TRBJ2-1, with 7 bases matching TRBD2. The CDR3 runs 15 residues. Trimming removed 1 base from V and 0 bases from J; junction bases left unmatched: 0. Germline V lookup: CDR1 SEHNR, CDR2 FQNEAQ (reference sequence). The chain's CDR3 is CASSLGTSSYNEQFF. The CDR3 DNA sequence: TGTGCCAGCAGCTTAGGGACTAGCTCCTACAATGAGCAGTTCTTC.

The chain is built from TRBV30 and TRBJ1-2; 8 bases are a match to TRBD1. Germline CDR1 and CDR2: GTSNPN and SVGIG (reference sequence). The CDR3 sequence is 15 residues long. Trimming removed 8 bases from V and 2 bases from J; junction bases left unmatched: 13. CDR3: CARNYGQGSNYGYTF. DNA of the CDR3: TGTGCCAGAAACTACGGACAGGGCAGCAACTATGGCTACACCTTC. The whole variable domain, remainder taken from reference TRBV30 and TRBJ1-2, is SQTIHQWPATLVQPVGSPLSLECTVEGTSNPNLYWYRQAAGRGLQLLFYSVGIGQISSEVPQNLSASRPQDRQFILSSKKLLLSDSGFYLCARNYGQGSNYGYTFGSGTRLTVV.

The DNA for the CDR3 is TGTGCCAGCAGTGTTGAACTAGCGGGAGATTTTGAGCAGTTCTTC. Translation gives CASSVELAGDFEQFF. This rearrangement joins TRBV6-4 to TRBJ2-1; 11 positions agree with TRBD2. The J segment lost 9 bases and the V segment lost 4 bases, leaving 8 bases of the junction unmatched. The V gene's germline CDR1 is MRHNA and CDR2 SNTAGT. The CDR3 contains 15 residues.

This rearrangement joins TRBV5-6 to TRBJ2-5, with D maybe TRBD2 (6 bases). Germline CDR1 and CDR2: SGHDT and YYEEEE. V gave up 2 bases and J gave up 5 bases, with 13 bases separating them. The CDR3 consists of 14 residues. This CDR3 is CASSFALARETQYF. CDR3 bases: TGTGCCAGCAGCTTCGCGCTAGCGCGGGAGACCCAGTACTTC.

The gene calls are TRBV2 and TRBJ1-2; D remains ambiguous. Germline assignment: CDR1 SNHLY and CDR2 FYNNEI. The CDR3 extends over 14 amino acids. Trimming removed 3 bases at V and 7 bases at J, with 15 bases between. Written as DNA, the CDR3 is TGTGCCAGCAGTGAGACGGGTTCGGCGGTTGGCTACACCTTC. Translating it yields CASSETGSAVGYTF.

The chain couples TRBV9 to TRBJ2-2; D unresolved. CDR3 length equals 16 residues. Looked up from germline, CDR1 is SGDLS and CDR2 is YYNGEE. Trimming pared 4 bases from V and 1 base from J, leaving 14 bases between. The CDR3 loop reads CASSHRPGVNTGELFF. The CDR3 bases are TGTGCCAGCAGCCATAGGCCAGGAGTGAACACCGGGGAGCTGTTTTTT.

This clone was observed once. The rearrangement uses TRBV2 and TRBJ2-4, with 7 bases aligning to TRBD1. The germline CDR1 and CDR2 sequences are SNHLY and FYNNEI. V was clipped by 2 bases and J by 8 bases; unmatched bases: 9. This CDR3 is built from 15 residues. CDR3 residues: CASSELSQGTDIQYF. In nucleotides, the CDR3 is TGTGCCAGCAGTGAATTGAGTCAGGGGACAGACATTCAGTACTTC.

This clone was observed a single time. The rearrangement uses TRBV30 and TRBJ2-7, with 8 bases fitting TRBD2. Germline V gives CDR1 GTSNPN, CDR2 SVGIG (reference sequence). The V gene end was trimmed by 3 bases and the J gene end by 6 bases; junction bases not matched to a gene: 10. This CDR3 comprises 14 residues. The CDR3 DNA is TGTGCCTGGAGGGGTCTCGGGAGGGCCTCCGAGCAGTACTTC. Its translation: CAWRGLGRASEQYF.

This clone was counted many times. V is TRBV2 and J is TRBJ2-3, with 15 positions matching TRBD2. Looked up from germline, CDR1 is SNHLY and CDR2 is FYNNEI. This CDR3 region has 19 residues. V lost 5 bases, J lost 6 bases, and 15 bases stayed unmatched. The CDR3 region is CASSLLPPGLAGGGDTQYF. CDR3 nucleotide sequence: TGTGCCAGCAGTTTATTACCCCCGGGACTAGCGGGAGGAGGGGATACGCAGTATTTT.

CDR3 residues: CASSLEGGLSYEQYF. The CDR3 bases are TGTGCCAGCAGCTTAGAGGGGGGGCTAAGCTACGAGCAGTACTTC. The chain is built from TRBV7-9 and TRBJ2-7; weak D call: TRBD2 (7 bases). Trimming removed 1 base at V and 3 bases at J, with 13 bases between. The germline V gene has CDR1 SEHNR and CDR2 FQNEAQ (reference sequence). The CDR3 extends over 15 amino acids.

CDR3 region: CASSELWRLEQFF. Here the CDR3 DNA reads TGTGCCAGCAGTGAACTATGGCGCCTGGAGCAGTTCTTC. This sequence joins TRBV6-1 and TRBJ2-1; D remains unclear. Trimming stripped 2 bases from V and 10 bases from J, with 12 bases between. Germline V CDR1 and CDR2: MNHNS, SASEGT. The CDR3 spans 13 residues.

The rearrangement joins TRBV7-9 to TRBJ1-6; no definite D call. Germline-derived CDR1 and CDR2 are SEHNR and FQNEAQ (reference sequence). Trimming removed 5 bases at V and 7 bases at J, with 12 bases between. There are 14 residues in the CDR3. CDR3 DNA sequence: TGTGCCAGCAGCCCCCGCCCGTCGAATTCACCCCTCCACTTT. Translated, it gives CASSPRPSNSPLHF.

This clone appeared once. V and J are TRBV7-9 and TRBJ1-4; D possibly corresponds to TRBD1 (5 bases). The CDR3 totals 16 residues. Germline CDR1 reads SEHNR; CDR2 reads FQNEAQ (reference sequence). V lost 6 bases and J 8 bases, leaving 22 bases between the germline ends. CDR3 in amino acids: CASSWGGEAEGEKLFF. The CDR3 DNA is TGTGCCAGCAGTTGGGGCGGGGAGGCGGAAGGAGAAAAACTGTTTTTT. Full variable domain (rest looked up from reference TRBV7-9 and TRBJ1-4): DTGVSQNPRHKITKRGQNVTFRCDPISEHNRLYWYRQTLGQGPEFLTYFQNEAQLEKSRLLSDRFSAERPKGSFSTLEIQRTEQGDSAMYLCASSWGGEAEGEKLFFGSGTQLSVL.

This clone has only one observation. CDR3 DNA: TGTGCCAGCAGCTCTGTTCAGGGTAATGAAAAACTGTTTTTT. Encoded protein: CASSSVQGNEKLFF. This sequence joins TRBV11-2 and TRBJ1-4, with TRBD1 as a possible D gene (5 bases). Germline CDR1 reads SGHAT; CDR2 reads FQNNGV. V dropped 4 bases and J dropped 4 bases, with 10 bases sitting between them. The CDR3 consists of 14 residues. Using reference TRBV11-2 and TRBJ1-4 for the parts outside the CDR3, the full variable domain is EAGVAQSPRYKIIEKRQSVAFWCNPISGHATLYWYQQILGQGPKLLIQFQNNGVVDDSQLPKDRFSAERLKGVDSTLKIQPAKLEDSAVYLCASSSVQGNEKLFFGSGTQLSVL.

The chain uses TRBV4-1 and TRBJ2-7, with D tentatively TRBD2 (6 bases). V shed 4 bases and J shed 3 bases, with 19 bases lying between them. The CDR3 has 16 amino acids. Germline V gene data show CDR1 as MGHRA and CDR2 as YSYEKL. Here the CDR3 reads CASSPEGRTIVYEQYF. In nucleotides, the CDR3 is TGCGCCAGCAGCCCGGAGGGGAGGACAATCGTCTACGAGCAGTACTTC.

CDR3: CASSLKQDRSTSGYTF. The CDR3 coding sequence is TGTGCCAGCTCCCTAAAACAGGACAGGTCTACAAGTGGCTACACCTTC. The chain has TRBV18 and TRBJ1-2; TRBD1 matches at 7 bases. This CDR3 has 16 residues. V was clipped by 6 bases and J by 7 bases; unmatched bases: 17. Germline V gene data show CDR1 as KGHSH and CDR2 as LQKENI. Combining the CDR3 with reference TRBV18 and TRBJ1-2 gives the whole variable domain NAGVMQNPRHLVRRRGQEARLRCSPMKGHSHVYWYRQLPEEGLKFMVYLQKENIIDESGMPKERFSAEFPKEGPSILRIQQVVRGDSAAYFCASSLKQDRSTSGYTFGSGTRLTVV.

The chain has TRBV19 and TRBJ1-2, with a weak D call TRBD1 (5 bases). Looked up from germline, CDR1 is LNHDA and CDR2 is SQIVND (reference sequence). V lost 6 bases and J lost 6, with 14 bases in between. The CDR3 length is 13 residues. The CDR3 nucleotides read TGTGCCAGTAGACCGGGACCGAAAGATGGCTACACCTTC. Its translation: CASRPGPKDGYTF.

The V and J genes are TRBV19 and TRBJ1-5, with D unclear. V was clipped by 3 bases and J by 7 bases, with 10 bases between them. The length of the CDR3 is 13 residues. CDR1 and CDR2 (germline): LNHDA, SQIVND (reference sequence). CDR3 sequence reads: CASSMNFFQPQHF. The DNA of the CDR3 is TGTGCCAGTAGTATGAACTTTTTCCAGCCCCAGCATTTT.

V is TRBV9 and J is TRBJ1-2, with a possible D match to TRBD1 (6 bases). CDR3 length: 15 residues. Trimming removed 6 bases at V and 4 bases at J, with 19 bases between. CDR1 SGDLS and CDR2 YYNGEE come from the germline V gene. The DNA for the CDR3 is TGTGCCAGCACCCCGGGGGACACCGGTTTCTATGGCTACACCTTC. Translation: CASTPGDTGFYGYTF.

The V gene is TRBV14, the J gene TRBJ2-1; D may match TRBD1 or TRBD2 (5 bases each). There are 16 residues in the CDR3. V was shortened by 3 bases and J by 0 bases, with 12 bases between the two germline ends. Germline-derived CDR1 and CDR2 are SGHDN and FVKESK. For the CDR3, the DNA is TGTGCCAGCAGCCACACCGGGACGCACTCCTACAATGAGCAGTTCTTC. Translated, it gives CASSHTGTHSYNEQFF.

This clone was picked up a small number of times. The chain employs TRBV6-1 and TRBJ1-2; TRBD1 agrees at 7 bases. The V segment lost 1 base and the J segment 7 bases; nucleotides outside the gene matches: 3. The CDR3 runs to 13 residues. Looked up from germline, CDR1 is MNHNS and CDR2 is SASEGT. The CDR3 sequence: CASSEEQGLGYTF. In nucleotides, the CDR3 is TGTGCCAGCAGTGAAGAACAGGGGCTTGGCTACACCTTC.